One sample yielded the 17 T cell receptor beta chains listed below, sequenced in a study of cytomegalovirus exposure and HLA in healthy donors (dated 2017 in TCRdb). The protocol used for the library was the immunoSEQ multiplex PCR assay. A mixture of 60 forward primers for TCR Vbeta segments and 13 reverse primers for TCR Jbeta segments was used in the multiplex PCR. The table comes from immuneACCESS by way of TCRdb, which keeps in-frame sequences with V and J called. Part of the clones is missing from these tables; in studies checked, under half for an unresolved V gene and the rest for unknown reasons. This sample is represented by roughly 150,000 clones; 55% to 85% of them were singletons. Approximately 2.1% of the sample comes from the top ten. The specimen was PBMCs. These receptors were obtained from a man aged 40-50 years in good health and CMV-seronegative.

With respect to this clone: The germline gene is not matched at one end of the junction; a read error may be the cause. This chain connects TRBV5-1 to TRBJ1-2, with a weak D call TRBD1 (6 bases). The CDR3 is made up of 12 amino acids. The germline V gene encodes CDR1 SGHRS and CDR2 YFSETQ. CDR3 sequence (DNA): TGCGCCAGCAGCTTCCCAGGGGTTGGCTACCCCTTC. Its protein product is CASSFPGVGYPF.

The chain recombines TRBV10-2 with TRBJ1-4; possibly TRBD1 for D (6 bases). CDR3 length equals 14 residues. Germline V gene sequence: CDR1 WSHSY, CDR2 SAAADI. V was pared by 3 bases and J by 6 bases, with 11 bases between. CDR3 region: CASSDLGADEKLFF. CDR3 sequence (DNA): TGCGCCAGCAGTGATCTGGGGGCTGATGAAAAACTGTTTTTT.

This chain connects TRBV7-9 to TRBJ1-6; 11 nucleotides agree with TRBD1. CDR3 length: 16 residues. Germline CDR1 and CDR2: SEHNR and FQNEAQ (reference sequence). V was clipped by 1 base and J by 9 bases; unmatched bases: 5. This CDR3 reads CASSLGTGGSVSPLHF. The CDR3, as DNA: TGTGCCAGCAGCTTAGGGACAGGGGGCTCGGTTTCACCCCTCCACTTT.

This rearrangement joins TRBV28 to TRBJ2-7; maybe TRBD2 (6 bases). The CDR3 extends over 17 amino acids. CDR1 is MDHEN, CDR2 SYDVKM, per germline. V was cut by 5 bases and J by 0 bases, with 20 bases left in between. CDR3: CASSAGAWGRSSYEQYF. For the CDR3, the DNA is TGTGCCAGCAGTGCGGGCGCATGGGGGAGGAGCTCCTACGAGCAGTACTTC. The variable domain in full, with the rest retrieved from reference TRBV28 and TRBJ2-7, is DVKVTQSSRYLVKRTGEKVFLECVQDMDHENMFWYRQDPGLGLRLIYFSYDVKMKEKGDIPEGYSVSREKKERFSLILESASTNQTSMYLCASSAGAWGRSSYEQYFGPGTRLTVT.

The genes are TRBV6-5 and TRBJ1-1; D remains unclear. This CDR3 is built from 13 residues. Germline V gene data show CDR1 as MNHEY and CDR2 as SVGAGI. Between the trimmed V and J ends, which lost 0 bases and 7 bases, there was a span of 9 bases. The CDR3 is CASSYSRAGEAFF. The DNA for the CDR3 is TGTGCCAGCAGTTACTCGAGGGCAGGTGAAGCTTTCTTT.

The V gene is TRBV9, the J gene TRBJ1-2; D perhaps matches TRBD1 (5 bases). V lost 0 bases and J lost 7, with 16 bases in between. The germline gives CDR1 SGDLS, CDR2 YYNGEE. The CDR3 has 15 residues. The CDR3: CASSVEGWGGLGYTF. The CDR3, as DNA: TGTGCCAGCAGCGTAGAAGGGTGGGGGGGACTTGGCTACACCTTC.

V usage is TRBV7-2 and J usage is TRBJ2-3; 11 bases fit TRBD2. The CDR3 runs 15 residues. With 0 bases clipped from V and 6 bases from J, the junction kept 2 bases outside the gene matches. CDR1 and CDR2 (germline): SGHTA, FQGNSA. The CDR3 loop reads CASSLALAGADTQYF. The CDR3 bases are TGTGCCAGCAGCTTAGCACTAGCGGGAGCGGATACGCAGTATTTT.

The rearrangement links TRBV6-4 to TRBJ1-5, with a tentative D call TRBD1 (5 bases). CDR1 is MRHNA, CDR2 SNTAGT, per germline. Trimming took off 2 bases at V and 0 bases at J, with 11 bases between the two ends. This CDR3 contains 16 residues. Written as DNA, the CDR3 is TGTGCCAGCAGTGACATGTCAGGGCCTAGCAATCAGCCCCAGCATTTT. Amino acid sequence: CASSDMSGPSNQPQHF.

This chain links TRBV5-4 with TRBJ2-6; TRBD1 is a possible D gene (5 bases). The CDR3 loop spans 12 amino acids. Germline loops: CDR1 SGHNT, CDR2 YYREEE (reference sequence). The V and J ends lost 2 bases and 12 bases respectively, with 9 bases between them. The CDR3 bases are TGTGCCAGCAGCTTTGGGGCTCCCGTCCTGACTTTC. Protein sequence: CASSFGAPVLTF.

The chain is built from TRBV6-5 and TRBJ2-1; D is uncertain. The CDR3 contains 14 residues. The germline V gene encodes CDR1 MNHEY and CDR2 SVGAGI. With 2 bases removed from V and 9 bases from J, the gap between germline ends came to 14 bases. The CDR3 nucleotides are TGTGCCAGCAGTTACACCGTCAACGGCGGTGAGCAGTTCTTC. Translation gives CASSYTVNGGEQFF.

As concerns this clone: At one end, the junction sequence differs from germline, possibly due to a read error. The CDR3 region is CASSSSPRDFYGYPF. The CDR3 DNA is TGTGCCAGCAGCTCCTCTCCCAGGGACTTCTATGGCTACCCCTTC. This chain links TRBV9 with TRBJ1-2; D perhaps matches TRBD1 (5 bases). The CDR3 sequence is 15 residues long. The germline V gene encodes CDR1 SGDLS and CDR2 YYNGEE.

This rearrangement joins TRBV4-3 to TRBJ2-3, with D maybe TRBD2 (5 bases). This CDR3 has 16 amino acids. Trimming shortened V by 0 bases and J by 4 bases, and 14 bases separated the two germline ends. The V gene's germline CDR1 is LGHNA and CDR2 YSLEER. The CDR3 DNA is TGCGCCAGCAGCCAAGATTGGAGCGGTCTCCCAGATACGCAGTATTTT. It encodes CASSQDWSGLPDTQYF.

The chain links TRBV6-6 to TRBJ2-1; 13 bases line up with TRBD2. Germline CDR1 is MNHNY and CDR2 is SVGAGI (reference sequence). V was pared by 6 bases and J by 6 bases, with 5 bases of the junction left unmatched. The CDR3 loop spans 15 amino acids. CDR3 bases: TGTGCCAGCAGCCCCGGGACTAGCGGGGTCAATGAGCAGTTCTTC. This encodes CASSPGTSGVNEQFF.

The chain employs TRBV10-2 and TRBJ2-3; D remains ambiguous. This CDR3 spans 12 amino acids. Trimming pared 7 bases from V and 1 base from J, leaving 6 bases between. From germline, CDR1 is WSHSY and CDR2 SAAADI. CDR3 DNA: TGCGCCAGCACCTCCGGCACAGATACGCAGTATTTT. Its protein product is CASTSGTDTQYF.

This chain joins TRBV7-2 and TRBJ2-7, with TRBD2 matching 8 bases. Germline-derived CDR1 and CDR2 are SGHTA and FQGNSA. CDR3 size: 16 residues. J gave up 2 bases and V 5 bases, and 11 bases lay outside the gene matches. The CDR3 loop is CASSKDLAGPTYEQYF. CDR3 nucleotide sequence: TGTGCCAGCAGCAAGGACCTAGCGGGCCCAACCTACGAGCAGTACTTC.

This clone was recorded a few times. The chain uses TRBV7-6 and TRBJ2-2, with D maybe TRBD1 (6 bases). The length of the CDR3 is 17 residues. The germline gives CDR1 SGHVS, CDR2 FNYEAQ. The V gene lost 5 bases and the J gene lost 1 base, with 17 bases spanning the gap. The CDR3 is CASSHLTPTGNTGELFF. CDR3 nucleotide sequence: TGTGCCAGCAGCCACCTGACCCCGACAGGGAACACCGGGGAGCTGTTTTTT.

This clone was observed a handful of times. This chain joins TRBV23-1 and TRBJ2-4, with TRBD1 identical over 8 bases. TRBV23-1 is marked as an open reading frame, function uncertain. The CDR3 has 16 amino acids. V trimming: 5 bases; J trimming: 3 bases; junction bases outside the gene matches: 9. The CDR3 here is CASSSGQGSRKNIQYF. As DNA, the CDR3 is TGCGCCAGCAGTTCCGGACAGGGCTCTCGCAAAAACATTCAGTACTTC.